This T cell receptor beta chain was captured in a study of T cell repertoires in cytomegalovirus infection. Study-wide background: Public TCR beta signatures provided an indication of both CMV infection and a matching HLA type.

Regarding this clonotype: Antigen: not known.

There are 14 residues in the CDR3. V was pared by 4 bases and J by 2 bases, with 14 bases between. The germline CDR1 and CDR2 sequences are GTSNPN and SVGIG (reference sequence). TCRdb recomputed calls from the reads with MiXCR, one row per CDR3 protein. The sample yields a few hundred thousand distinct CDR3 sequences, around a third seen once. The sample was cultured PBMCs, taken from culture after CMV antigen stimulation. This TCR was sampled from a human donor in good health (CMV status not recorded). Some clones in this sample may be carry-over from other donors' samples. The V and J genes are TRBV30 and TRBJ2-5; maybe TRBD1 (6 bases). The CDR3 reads CAWMNVGQQETQYF. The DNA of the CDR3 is TGTGCCTGGATGAACGTAGGACAGCAAGAGACCCAGTACTTC.